This T cell receptor (beta chain) was profiled in a study of CXCR3-negative and CXCR3-positive naive CD8 T cells. Study results and caveats: More hydrophobic TRB CDR3s occurred in CXCR3-positive than in CXCR3-negative naive cells. Freshly isolated PBMCs were used in most assays, given partial CXCR3 loss after freezing. High diversity, comparable across both naive subsets, contrasted with much lower diversity in memory CD8+ cells. Whereas memory cells differed, naive CXCR3-negative and CXCR3-positive cells shared similar TRBV-TRBJ usage.

Germline CDR1 LGHNA, CDR2 YSLEER. CDR3 length: 17 residues. UMI-labeled TRB cDNA libraries were prepared by 5' RACE. From its re-call of the 5' RACE reads, TCRdb lists each CDR3 protein once, without DNA. This sample's table reports some 130,000 distinct CDR3 sequences. To note about this clonotype: What it recognizes is unknown.

Naive CD8+ T cells showed CD45RO-CCR7+CD27+CD95-. The sample was naive CXCR3+ CD8+ T cells from blood. Subset reported: CD45RO-CCR7+CD27+CD95- naive CD8+ T cells expressing CXCR3 (TNR3+). V is TRBV4-3 and J is TRBJ2-1; TCRdb selects TRBD2, and the lack of DNA leaves this call unchecked. The TCR originated in a human donor in good health. Some clones in this sample may be carry-over from other donors' samples. The CDR3 loop reads CASSQDEGDYSYNEQFF.